Below are 3 T cell receptor beta chains sequenced from a single sample in a study of shared clonotypes between healthy human individuals. Selected positively for CCR7 and CD45RO-negative, naive CD8 cells excluded terminally differentiated effector memory CD45RA+ cells. Clones were read by immunoSEQ multiplex PCR, and TCRdb kept only the in-frame ones, dropping some. The sample yields about 2 million clones, roughly 95% seen once. The sequenced sample consisted of naive CD8+ T cells sorted from blood. These receptor sequences come from a man aged 18 to 30 in good health.

This chain connects TRBV27 to TRBJ1-2; a weak D match, TRBD1 (6 bases). Looked up from germline, CDR1 is MNHEY and CDR2 is SMNVEV (reference sequence). Trimming cost V 6 bases and J 1 base, with 9 bases left between them. CDR3 length equals 13 residues. The CDR3 region is CASRHRDNYGYTF. The CDR3 DNA reads TGTGCCAGCAGACACAGGGATAACTATGGCTACACCTTC.

The chain uses TRBV5-5 and TRBJ2-7, with D perhaps given as TRBD1 or TRBD2 (7 bases each). The CDR3 spans 16 residues. CDR1 and CDR2 from the germline V gene are SGHKS and YYEKEE (reference sequence). Trimming shortened V by 0 bases and J by 4 bases, and 17 bases separated the two germline ends. The CDR3 spells CASSLDQGGLGYEQYF. The CDR3 region has the DNA TGTGCCAGCAGCTTGGATCAGGGGGGGCTCGGGTACGAGCAGTACTTC.

The chain couples TRBV4-3 to TRBJ1-1; no firm D call. With 0 bases removed from V and 1 base from J, the gap between germline ends came to 9 bases. Looked up from germline, CDR1 is LGHNA and CDR2 is YSLEER. CDR3 size: 15 residues. CDR3 loop: CASSQDSSRNTEAFF. The DNA of the CDR3 is TGCGCCAGCAGCCAAGATTCGTCGCGGAACACTGAAGCTTTCTTT.